The 10 T cell receptor beta chains in this list originate from one sample, sequenced in a study of T cell changes during pregnancy in multiple sclerosis. Produced via immunoSEQ multiplex PCR; TCRdb's table is partial and in-frame only. The sample contains 50,000 to 60,000 clones, roughly 90% of which appear only once. The specimen comprised CD4+ T cells from peripheral blood mononuclear cells, sampled after pregnancy. These receptors all come from a female donor in good health, enrolled as a control in a pregnancy study.

The gene calls are TRBV12-5 and TRBJ1-5; TRBD1 matches at 7 bases. CDR3 length equals 13 residues. The V gene's germline CDR1 is LGHNT and CDR2 FRNRAP. The junction had 4 bases not matched to a gene; V was cut back by 8 bases and J by 3 bases. In DNA, the CDR3 is TGTGCTAGTCGGGGGACAGCCAATCAGCCCCAGCATTTT. It encodes CASRGTANQPQHF.

The genes are TRBV18 and TRBJ2-5; 7 nucleotides line up with TRBD1. J lost 4 bases, V lost 2 bases, and 1 base had no gene match. This CDR3 has 13 amino acids. Germline V gives CDR1 KGHSH, CDR2 LQKENI. CDR3 DNA: TGTGCCAGCTCACCAAACAGGGGAGAGACCCAGTACTTC. Its protein product is CASSPNRGETQYF.

The chain links TRBV7-9 to TRBJ2-7; TRBD1 matches 8 bases. Trimming at V came to 6 bases and at J to 5 bases, leaving 6 bases not matched to a gene. The germline CDR1 and CDR2 sequences are SEHNR and FQNEAQ (reference sequence). The CDR3 is 13 amino acids. The CDR3 loop reads CASRLVQGDEQYF. CDR3 in DNA: TGTGCCAGCAGACTCGTACAGGGGGACGAGCAGTACTTC.

The genes are TRBV27 and TRBJ1-6; 10 nucleotides line up with TRBD1. J gave up 10 bases and V 7 bases, and 16 bases lay outside the gene matches. CDR3 size: 17 residues. CDR1 and CDR2 from the germline V gene are MNHEY and SMNVEV (reference sequence). The CDR3 is CASTSLTGGPLGSPLHF. The CDR3 DNA reads TGTGCCAGCACGTCCTTGACAGGGGGCCCATTAGGGTCACCCCTCCACTTT.

J is TRBJ1-1 and V is TRBV9; possibly TRBD1 for D (5 bases). Germline loops: CDR1 SGDLS, CDR2 YYNGEE. The CDR3 spans 12 residues. V lost 0 bases and J lost 10, with 10 bases in between. As DNA, the CDR3 is TGTGCCAGCAGCGTAGCGGGGGGTGGAGCTTTCTTT. Its protein is CASSVAGGGAFF.

The V gene is TRBV14, the J gene TRBJ1-2; D ambiguous. Germline CDR1 SGHDN, CDR2 FVKESK. V lost 0 bases and J lost 7, with 9 bases in between. This CDR3 region has 13 residues. The CDR3 region is CASSQDTRGGYTF. The CDR3 nucleotides are TGTGCCAGCAGCCAAGATACAAGAGGTGGCTACACCTTC.

This clone was counted between two and nine times. The same CDR3 is also encoded by other DNA sequences in this sample. The chain couples TRBV7-8 to TRBJ1-5, with no clear D. The CDR3 contains 14 residues. V lost 5 bases and J lost 3, with 11 bases in between. Germline CDR1 is SGHVS and CDR2 is FQNEAQ. CDR3 sequence reads: CASSATGVNQPQHF. For the CDR3, the DNA is TGTGCCAGCAGCGCTACCGGGGTCAATCAGCCCCAGCATTTT.

The gene calls are TRBV7-2 and TRBJ2-5; tentative D call: TRBD1 (6 bases). There are 15 residues in the CDR3. Germline CDR1 reads SGHTA; CDR2 reads FQGNSA. V lost 2 bases and J 5 bases, leaving 15 bases between the germline ends. The DNA for the CDR3 is TGTGCCAGCAGCTTAACACCAGGGGTGCGGGAGACCCAGTACTTC. Amino acid sequence: CASSLTPGVRETQYF.

The chain couples TRBV7-2 to TRBJ1-2; D not resolved. The V end lost 2 bases, the J end lost 4 bases, and 17 bases lay between the germline ends. Germline-derived CDR1 and CDR2 are SGHTA and FQGNSA. This CDR3 has 16 amino acids. DNA for the CDR3: TGTGCCAGCAGCTTATCTCCCCTCTCGTCGTTCTATGGCTACACCTTC. The encoded protein is CASSLSPLSSFYGYTF.

The gene calls are TRBV6-1 and TRBJ1-5; 9 nucleotides align to TRBD1. Losses at the gene ends were 8 bases for V and 7 bases for J; bases not matched to a gene: 12. Germline values: CDR1 MNHNS, CDR2 SASEGT. This CDR3 region has 15 residues. The CDR3 region has the DNA TGTGCCAGCTGCGCACCGGGACAGGGTTCCCAGCCCCAGCATTTT. Translated, it gives CASCAPGQGSQPQHF.